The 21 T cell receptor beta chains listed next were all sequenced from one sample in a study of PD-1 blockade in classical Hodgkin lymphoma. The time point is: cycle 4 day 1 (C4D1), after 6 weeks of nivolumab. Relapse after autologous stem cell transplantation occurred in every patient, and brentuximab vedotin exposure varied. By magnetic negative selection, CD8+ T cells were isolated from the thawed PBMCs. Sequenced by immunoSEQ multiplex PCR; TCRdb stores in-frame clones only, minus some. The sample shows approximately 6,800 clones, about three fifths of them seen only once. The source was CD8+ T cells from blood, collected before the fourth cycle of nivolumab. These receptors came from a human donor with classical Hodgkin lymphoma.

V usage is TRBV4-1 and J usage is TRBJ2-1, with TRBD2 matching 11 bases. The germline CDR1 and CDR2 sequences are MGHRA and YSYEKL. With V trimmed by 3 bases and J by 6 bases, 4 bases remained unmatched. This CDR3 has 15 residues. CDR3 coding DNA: TGCGCCAGCAGCCACGATGGACTAGCGGGCAATGAGCAGTTCTTC. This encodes CASSHDGLAGNEQFF.

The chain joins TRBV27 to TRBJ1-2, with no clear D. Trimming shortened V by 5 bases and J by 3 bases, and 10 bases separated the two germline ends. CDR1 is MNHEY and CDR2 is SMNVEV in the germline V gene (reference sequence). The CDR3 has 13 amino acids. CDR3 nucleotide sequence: TGTGCCAGCAGTACCTCCGACCACTATGGCTACACCTTC. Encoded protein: CASSTSDHYGYTF.

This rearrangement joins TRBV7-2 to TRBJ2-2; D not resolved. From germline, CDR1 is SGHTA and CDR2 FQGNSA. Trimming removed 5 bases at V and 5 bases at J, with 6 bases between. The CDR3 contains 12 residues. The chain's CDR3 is CASSVRTGELFF. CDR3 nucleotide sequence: TGTGCCAGCAGCGTCAGAACCGGGGAGCTGTTTTTT. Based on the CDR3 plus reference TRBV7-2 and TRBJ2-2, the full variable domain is GAGVSQSPSNKVTEKGKDVELRCDPISGHTALYWYRQSLGQGLEFLIYFQGNSAPDKSGLPSDRFSAERTGGSVSTLTIQRTQQEDSAVYLCASSVRTGELFFGEGSRLTVL.

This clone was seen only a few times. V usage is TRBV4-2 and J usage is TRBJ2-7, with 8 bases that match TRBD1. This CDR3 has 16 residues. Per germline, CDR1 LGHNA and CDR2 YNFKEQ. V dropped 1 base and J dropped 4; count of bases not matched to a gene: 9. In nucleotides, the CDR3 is TGTGCCAGCAGCCAAGCTCAGTCAGGGGGCGCGTACGAGCAGTACTTC. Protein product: CASSQAQSGGAYEQYF.

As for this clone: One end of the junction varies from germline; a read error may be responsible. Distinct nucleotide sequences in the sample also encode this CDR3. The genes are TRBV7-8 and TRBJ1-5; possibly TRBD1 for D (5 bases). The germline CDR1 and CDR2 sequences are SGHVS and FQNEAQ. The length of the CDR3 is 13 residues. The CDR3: CASGRGNNQPQHF. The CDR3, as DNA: TGTGCCAGCGGGAGGGGCAACAATCAGCCCCAGCACTTT. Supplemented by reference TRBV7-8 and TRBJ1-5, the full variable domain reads GAGVSQSPRYKVAKRGQDVALRCDPISGHVSLFWYQQALGQGPEFLTYFQNEAQLDKSGLPSDRFFAERPEGSVSTLKIQRTQQEDSAVYLCASGRGNNQPQHFGDGTRLSIL.

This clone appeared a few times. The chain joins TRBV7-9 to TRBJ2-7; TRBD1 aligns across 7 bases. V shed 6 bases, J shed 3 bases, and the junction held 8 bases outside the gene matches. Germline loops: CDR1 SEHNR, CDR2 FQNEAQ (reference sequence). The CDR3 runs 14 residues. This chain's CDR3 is CASRADREGYEQYF. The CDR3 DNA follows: TGTGCCAGCAGGGCCGACAGGGAAGGCTACGAGCAGTACTTC. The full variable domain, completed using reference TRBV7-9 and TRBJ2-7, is DTGVSQNPRHKITKRGQNVTFRCDPISEHNRLYWYRQTLGQGPEFLTYFQNEAQLEKSRLLSDRFSAERPKGSFSTLEIQRTEQGDSAMYLCASRADREGYEQYFGPGTRLTVT.

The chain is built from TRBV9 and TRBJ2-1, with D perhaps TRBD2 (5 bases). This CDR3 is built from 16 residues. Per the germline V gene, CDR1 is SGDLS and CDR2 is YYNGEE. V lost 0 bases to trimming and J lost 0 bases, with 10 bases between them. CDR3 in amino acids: CASSVENGNSYNEQFF. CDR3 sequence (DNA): TGTGCCAGCAGCGTAGAAAACGGGAACTCCTACAATGAGCAGTTCTTC.

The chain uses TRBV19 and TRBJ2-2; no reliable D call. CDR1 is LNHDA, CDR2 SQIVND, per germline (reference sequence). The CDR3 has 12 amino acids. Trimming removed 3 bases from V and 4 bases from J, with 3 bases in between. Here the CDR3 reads CASSMGTGELFF. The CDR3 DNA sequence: TGTGCCAGTAGTATGGGCACCGGGGAGCTGTTTTTT.

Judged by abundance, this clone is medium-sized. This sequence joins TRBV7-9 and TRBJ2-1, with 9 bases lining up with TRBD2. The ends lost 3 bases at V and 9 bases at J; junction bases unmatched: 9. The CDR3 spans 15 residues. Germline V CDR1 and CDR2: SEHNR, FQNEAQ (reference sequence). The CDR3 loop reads CASSFLPAGGGEQFF. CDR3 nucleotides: TGTGCCAGCAGCTTTCTGCCAGCGGGAGGCGGTGAGCAGTTCTTC.

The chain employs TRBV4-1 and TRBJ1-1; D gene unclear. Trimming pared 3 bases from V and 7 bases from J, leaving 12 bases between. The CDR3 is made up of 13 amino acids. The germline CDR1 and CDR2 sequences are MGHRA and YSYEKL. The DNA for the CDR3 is TGCGCCAGCAGCCAGGCCCCCGGGAGTGAAGCTTTCTTT. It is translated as CASSQAPGSEAFF.

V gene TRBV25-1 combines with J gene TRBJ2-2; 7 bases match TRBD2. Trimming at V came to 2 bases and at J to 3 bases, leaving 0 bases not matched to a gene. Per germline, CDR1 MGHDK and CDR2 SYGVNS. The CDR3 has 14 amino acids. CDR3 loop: CASSELADTGELFF. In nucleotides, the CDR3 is TGTGCCAGCAGTGAACTAGCGGACACCGGGGAGCTGTTTTTT.

The CDR3 DNA follows: TGTGCCAGCAGTTTAGATCGGGCGAACACTGAAGCTTTCTTT. This translates into CASSLDRANTEAFF. The rearrangement uses TRBV27 and TRBJ1-1, with unresolved D. Germline V gene sequence: CDR1 MNHEY, CDR2 SMNVEV (reference sequence). This CDR3 spans 14 amino acids. V shed 2 bases and J shed 1 base, with 8 bases lying between them.

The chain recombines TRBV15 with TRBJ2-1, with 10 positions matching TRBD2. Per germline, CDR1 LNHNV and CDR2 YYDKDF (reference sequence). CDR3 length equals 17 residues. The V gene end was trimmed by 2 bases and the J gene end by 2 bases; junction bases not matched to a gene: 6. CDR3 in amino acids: CATSRSPGLAPYNEQFF. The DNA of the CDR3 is TGTGCCACCAGCAGATCACCGGGACTAGCGCCCTACAATGAGCAGTTCTTC.

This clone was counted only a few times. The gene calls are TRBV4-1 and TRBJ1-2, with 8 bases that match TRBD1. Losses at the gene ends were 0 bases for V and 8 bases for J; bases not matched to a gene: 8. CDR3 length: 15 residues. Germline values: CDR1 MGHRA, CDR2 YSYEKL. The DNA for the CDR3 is TGCGCCAGCAGCCAAGATTCCCAGGGGGCGAGAGGCTACACCTTC. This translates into CASSQDSQGARGYTF.

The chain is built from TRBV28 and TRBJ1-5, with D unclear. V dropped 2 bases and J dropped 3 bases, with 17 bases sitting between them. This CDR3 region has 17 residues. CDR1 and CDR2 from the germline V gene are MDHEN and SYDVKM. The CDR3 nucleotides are TGTGCCAGCAGTTTAAGGCACACTACCTTACCCAATCAGCCCCAGCATTTT. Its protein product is CASSLRHTTLPNQPQHF.

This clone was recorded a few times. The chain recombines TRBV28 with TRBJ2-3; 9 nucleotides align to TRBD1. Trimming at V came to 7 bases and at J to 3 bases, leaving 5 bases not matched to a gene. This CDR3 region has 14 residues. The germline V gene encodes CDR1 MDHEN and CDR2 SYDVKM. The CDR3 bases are TGTGCCAGCAACCCCGGGACAGGGACAGATACGCAGTATTTT. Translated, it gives CASNPGTGTDTQYF.

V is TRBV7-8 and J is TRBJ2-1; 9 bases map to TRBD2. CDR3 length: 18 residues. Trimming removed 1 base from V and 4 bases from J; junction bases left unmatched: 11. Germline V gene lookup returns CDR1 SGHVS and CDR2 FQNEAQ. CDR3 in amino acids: CASSLGGSGRLLYNEQFF. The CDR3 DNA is TGTGCCAGCAGCTTAGGGGGTAGCGGGAGACTTTTATACAATGAGCAGTTCTTC.

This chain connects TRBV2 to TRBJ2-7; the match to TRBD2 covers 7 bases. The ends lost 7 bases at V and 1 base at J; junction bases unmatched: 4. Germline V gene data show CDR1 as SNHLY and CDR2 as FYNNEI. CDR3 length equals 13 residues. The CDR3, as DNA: TGTGCCAGCAACGACGGGAGGTCCTACGAGCAGTACTTC. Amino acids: CASNDGRSYEQYF.

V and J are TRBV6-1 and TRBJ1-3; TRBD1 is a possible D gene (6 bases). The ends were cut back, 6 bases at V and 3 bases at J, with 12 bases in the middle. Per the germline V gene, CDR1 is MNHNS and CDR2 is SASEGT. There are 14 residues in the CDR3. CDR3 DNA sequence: TGTGCCAGCAGGACAGGCTTTGGTGGAAACACCATATATTTT. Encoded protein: CASRTGFGGNTIYF.

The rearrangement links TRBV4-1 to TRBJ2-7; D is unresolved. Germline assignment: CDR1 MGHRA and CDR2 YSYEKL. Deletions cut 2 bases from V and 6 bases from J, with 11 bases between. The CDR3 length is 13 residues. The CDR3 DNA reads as TGCGCCAGCAGCCAAAACCAACCGTTCGAGCAGTACTTC. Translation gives CASSQNQPFEQYF.

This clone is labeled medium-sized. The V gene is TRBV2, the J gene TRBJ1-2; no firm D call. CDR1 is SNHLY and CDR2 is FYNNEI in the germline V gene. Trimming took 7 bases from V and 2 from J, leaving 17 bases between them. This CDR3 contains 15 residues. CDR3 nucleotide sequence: TGTGCCAGCACGCCTGGGTGGCCACAGAACTATGGCTACACCTTC. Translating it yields CASTPGWPQNYGYTF. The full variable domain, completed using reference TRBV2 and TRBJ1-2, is EPEVTQTPSHQVTQMGQEVILRCVPISNHLYFYWYRQILGQKVEFLVSFYNNEISEKSEIFDDQFSVERPDGSNFTLKIRSTKLEDSAMYFCASTPGWPQNYGYTFGSGTRLTVV.